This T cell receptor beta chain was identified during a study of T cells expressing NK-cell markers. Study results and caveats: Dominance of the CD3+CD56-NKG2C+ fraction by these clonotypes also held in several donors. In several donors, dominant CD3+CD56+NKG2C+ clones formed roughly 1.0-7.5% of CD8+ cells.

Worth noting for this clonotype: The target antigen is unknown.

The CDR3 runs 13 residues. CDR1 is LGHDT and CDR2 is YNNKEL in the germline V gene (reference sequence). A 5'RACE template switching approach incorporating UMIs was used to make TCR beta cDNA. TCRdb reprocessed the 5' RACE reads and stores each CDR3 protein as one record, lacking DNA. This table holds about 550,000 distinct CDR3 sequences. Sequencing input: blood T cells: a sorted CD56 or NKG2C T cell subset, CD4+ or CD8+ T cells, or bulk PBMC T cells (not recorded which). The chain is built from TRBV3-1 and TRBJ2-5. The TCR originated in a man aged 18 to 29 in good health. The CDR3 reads CASSQAHQETQYF.